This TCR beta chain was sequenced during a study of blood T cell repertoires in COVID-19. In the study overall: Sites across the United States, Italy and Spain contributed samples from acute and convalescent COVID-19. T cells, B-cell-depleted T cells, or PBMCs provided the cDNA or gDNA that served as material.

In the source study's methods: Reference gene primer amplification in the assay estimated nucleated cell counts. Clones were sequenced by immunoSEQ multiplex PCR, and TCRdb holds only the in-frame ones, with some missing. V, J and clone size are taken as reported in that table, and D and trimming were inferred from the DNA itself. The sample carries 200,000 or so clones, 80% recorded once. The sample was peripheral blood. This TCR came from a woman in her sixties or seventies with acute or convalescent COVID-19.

CDR3 in DNA: TGTGCCAGCAGCTTGGGACTAACGAATGAGCAGTTCTTC. Translated, it gives CASSLGLTNEQFF. The chain joins TRBV7-3 to TRBJ2-1; TRBD2 aligns across 7 bases. Unmatched junction bases numbered 3, after V lost 3 bases and J lost 7 bases. CDR1 and CDR2 from the germline V gene are SGHTA and FQGTGA. This CDR3 is 13 amino acids long.